Sequencing of this T cell receptor beta chain was carried out in a study of cytomegalovirus exposure and HLA in healthy donors. Researchers ran the PCR with 60 Vbeta and 13 Jbeta primers. This table comes from immunoSEQ multiplex PCR, and its TCRdb copy is limited to in-frame clones, with some not included. The sample lists about 130,000 clones, about three quarters occurring once. V shed 2 bases and J shed 3 bases, with 13 bases lying between them. The CDR3 has 16 residues. Germline-derived CDR1 and CDR2 are KGHSH and LQKENI. Study conclusions and caveats: In an earlier analysis, about 90% or about 30%: the productive usage of most TCR beta V segments. According to the study, about 180 TCR beta chains were cytomegalovirus-associated. Reportedly, cytomegalovirus status was diagnosed with high sensitivity and specificity.

A word on this clone: Its specificity is unknown.

Sequenced sample: PBMCs. The chain employs TRBV18 and TRBJ2-2; the D gene is possibly TRBD2 (6 bases). This receptor was identified in a woman aged 55-75 years in good health and CMV-seropositive. CDR3 nucleotides: TGTGCCAGCTCACCAATGGGAACGGGGGACACCGGGGAGCTGTTTTTT. This codes for CASSPMGTGDTGELFF.